This TCR beta chain is drawn from a study of blood T cells in healthy people across ages. V was clipped by 5 bases and J by 0 bases, with 20 bases between them. Germline lookup yields CDR1 DFQATT and CDR2 SNEGSKA (reference sequence). The CDR3 has 17 amino acids. A sample-barcoded 5' primer and a J-beta primer mix were used in a second PCR of roughly 7 to 11 cycles. TCRdb itself ran the 5' RACE reads through MiXCR, one entry per CDR3 protein. Of hundreds of thousands of distinct CDR3 sequences in the sample, roughly 40% are singletons; the top ten hold roughly 13%. The chain recombines TRBV20-1 with TRBJ1-5, with D possibly being TRBD1 (6 bases). The TCR originated in a man aged 18 to 30 in good health. The sample taken for sequencing was blood. The CDR3 nucleotides read TGCAGTGCTCTCCTAACAGGGCGTAGTATTAGCAATCAGCCCCAGCATTTT. It codes for CSALLTGRSISNQPQHF.